The 14 T cell receptor beta chains presented below share a single source sample, sequenced in a study of control samples from healthy donors and cancer patients. Some clones are missing from TCRdb's copy, which holds only in-frame ones; the method was immunoSEQ multiplex PCR. The profile shows 40,000 to 60,000 clones, approximately 86% of them singletons. Sequenced material: PBMCs. These receptors all come from a man aged 60-69 years with head and neck cancer.

The chain recombines TRBV7-5 with TRBJ2-1; TRBD1 reflects the table's D call only, with no check against the DNA. TRBV7-5 is flagged as a pseudogene. The CDR3 contains 14 residues. Written as DNA, the CDR3 is TGTGTCAGAAGCCCTCCAGGCTCCTACAATGAGCAGTTCTTC. Its protein product is CVRSPPGSYNEQFF.

The rearrangement links TRBV4-2 to TRBJ2-7; a weak D match, TRBD1 (5 bases). The CDR3 contains 18 residues. V lost 0 bases, J lost 0 bases, and 18 bases lay in between. The germline V gene encodes CDR1 LGHNA and CDR2 YNFKEQ. In DNA form, the CDR3 reads TGTGCCAGCAGCCAAGACCGGCAGGGATCCACCAACTCCTACGAGCAGTACTTC. Translating gives CASSQDRQGSTNSYEQYF.

V gene TRBV27 combines with J gene TRBJ2-2; D possibly corresponds to TRBD2 (5 bases). CDR1 is MNHEY and CDR2 is SMNVEV in the germline V gene (reference sequence). V lost 3 bases and J 6 bases, leaving 11 bases between the germline ends. This CDR3 has 14 residues. The chain's CDR3 is CASSFGLFSGELFF. DNA for the CDR3: TGTGCCAGCAGTTTTGGACTTTTCTCCGGGGAGCTGTTTTTT.

The V and J genes are TRBV12-2 and TRBJ2-2; the table assigns TRBD2, which was not confirmed against the DNA. TRBV12-2 is an annotated pseudogene. This CDR3 region has 17 residues. The CDR3 loop is CASRLARSGKNTGELFF. As DNA, the CDR3 is TGTGCAAGTCGCTTAGCGCGGAGCGGAAAGAACACCGGGGAGCTGTTTTTT.

The rearrangement uses TRBV6-1 and TRBJ2-7; D tentatively fits TRBD1 or TRBD2 (5 bases each). The V gene's germline CDR1 is MNHNS and CDR2 SASEGT. Deletions cut 1 base from V and 5 bases from J, with 15 bases between. This CDR3 has 15 residues. Here the CDR3 DNA reads TGTGCCAGCAGTGAAGGGGGGACGGGGCTCCACGAGCAGTACTTC. It codes for CASSEGGTGLHEQYF.

In DNA form, the CDR3 reads TGTGCCAGCAGCCCCTTGCCGTTATATGGCTACACCTTC. It specifies CASSPLPLYGYTF. The V call is TRBV7-2, the J call TRBJ1-2; no reliable D call. V lost 5 bases to trimming and J lost 5 bases, with 12 bases between them. Germline V gives CDR1 SGHTA, CDR2 FQGNSA. This CDR3 is built from 13 residues. The full variable domain, with the rest looked up from reference TRBV7-2 and TRBJ1-2, is GAGVSQSPSNKVTEKGKDVELRCDPISGHTALYWYRQSLGQGLEFLIYFQGNSAPDKSGLPSDRFSAERTGGSVSTLTIQRTQQEDSAVYLCASSPLPLYGYTFGSGTRLTVV.

The chain combines TRBV3-1 (or the pseudogene TRBV3-2) with TRBJ2-7; 7 bases line up with TRBD1. Germline values: CDR1 LGHDT, CDR2 YNNKEL (reference sequence). With V trimmed by 4 bases and J by 2 bases, 8 bases remained unmatched. The CDR3 contains 15 residues. This CDR3 is CASSPWDSNTYEQYF. The CDR3 DNA sequence: TGTGCCAGCAGCCCCTGGGACAGCAATACCTACGAGCAGTACTTC.

This clone is a singleton in its sample. The identical CDR3 is also encoded by other nucleotide sequences in the sample. V gene TRBV18 combines with J gene TRBJ2-7; no firm D call. The CDR3 consists of 12 residues. Trimming pared 6 bases from V and 0 bases from J, leaving 6 bases between. Per germline, CDR1 KGHSH and CDR2 LQKENI. CDR3 sequence reads: CASSPRSYEQYF. The CDR3 DNA reads TGTGCCAGCTCCCCCCGCTCCTACGAGCAGTACTTC.

The chain recombines TRBV29-1 with TRBJ1-2; unclear D gene. V dropped 6 bases and J dropped 8 bases, with 13 bases sitting between them. The CDR3 sequence is 11 residues long. CDR1 is SQVTM, CDR2 ANQGSEA, per germline. CDR3 in amino acids: CSVAFDPGYTF. The CDR3 region has the DNA TGCAGCGTCGCCTTCGACCCCGGCTACACCTTC.

The gene calls are TRBV7-9 and TRBJ1-1; D remains ambiguous. Between the trimmed V and J ends, which lost 6 bases and 8 bases, there was a span of 19 bases. CDR1 is SEHNR and CDR2 is FQNEAQ in the germline V gene (reference sequence). This CDR3 is 14 amino acids long. This chain's CDR3 is CASRWGSGTPEAFF. In nucleotides, the CDR3 is TGTGCCAGCAGGTGGGGTTCGGGAACGCCCGAAGCTTTCTTT.

V and J are TRBV5-1 and TRBJ2-1; D gene ambiguous. This CDR3 has 14 amino acids. V was trimmed by 4 bases and J by 10 bases, leaving 18 bases between them. Germline CDR1 reads SGHRS; CDR2 reads YFSETQ. The CDR3 spells CASSPKDARSEQFF. CDR3 DNA: TGCGCCAGCAGCCCGAAGGACGCCCGATCCGAGCAGTTCTTC.

V is TRBV30 and J is TRBJ1-5; D is ambiguous. Trimming stripped 5 bases from V and 4 bases from J, with 12 bases between. This CDR3 has 13 amino acids. The germline V gene has CDR1 GTSNPN and CDR2 SVGIG (reference sequence). CDR3 sequence (DNA): TGTGCCTGGTCCCCTACGGCAAATCAGCCCCAGCATTTT. Translation gives CAWSPTANQPQHF. The whole variable domain, filled in from reference TRBV30 and TRBJ1-5, reads SQTIHQWPATLVQPVGSPLSLECTVEGTSNPNLYWYRQAAGRGLQLLFYSVGIGQISSEVPQNLSASRPQDRQFILSSKKLLLSDSGFYLCAWSPTANQPQHFGDGTRLSIL.

The chain is built from TRBV5-5 and TRBJ1-6; D unresolved. The germline gives CDR1 SGHKS, CDR2 YYEKEE (reference sequence). This CDR3 spans 18 amino acids. The V end lost 0 bases, the J end lost 0 bases, and 13 bases lay between the germline ends. CDR3 amino acids: CASSLAKRGSSYNSPLHF. DNA for the CDR3: TGTGCCAGCAGCTTGGCCAAACGGGGAAGCTCCTATAATTCACCCCTCCACTTT.

The chain employs TRBV9 and TRBJ1-1; the match to TRBD1 covers 9 bases. V was pared by 4 bases and J by 3 bases, with 10 bases of the junction left unmatched. The CDR3 is 16 residues long. Germline CDR1 and CDR2: SGDLS and YYNGEE. CDR3 nucleotides: TGTGCCAGCAGCCCCACGGGACAGGGCACCCACACTGAAGCTTTCTTT. It yields the protein CASSPTGQGTHTEAFF.